A selection of T cell receptor beta chains follows, all from one sample in a study of early T cells in non-severe SARS-CoV-2 infection. TCRdb reprocessed the 5' RACE reads with MiXCR, giving one entry per CDR3 protein. The sample includes 25,000 to 30,000 distinct CDR3 sequences, roughly 5.4% of them seen just once. The sample taken for sequencing was whole blood. The receptor source for this set is an adult who was a healthcare worker with PCR-confirmed SARS-CoV-2 infection or an uninfected control (not recorded which). Each CDR3 is given with its conserved first and last residue. Each record gives: CDR3 DNA, CDR3 protein, J gene, clone size, D gene, V gene. D genes are given only for firm matches. For some rows the clone size is stated as once, few or many, or as a class when expanded; others skip it.

TGTGCCAGCAGCCCGATTCGGAGCGGAGGGGGCATTCAGTACTTC CASSPIRSGGGIQYF TRBJ2-4 medium-sized . TRBV14
TGCGCCAGCAGCCCGGGGATCTCCTACAATGAGCAGTTCTTC CASSPGISYNEQFF TRBJ2-1 many . TRBV4-3
TGCAGTGCCACTCCCCCGGGACAGCGAGTCTATGGCTACACCTTC CSATPPGQRVYGYTF TRBJ1-2 few TRBD1 TRBV20-1
TGTGCCAGCAGTCTACGACAGGGGGCAAGACGGTGGTCACCCCTCCACTTT CASSLRQGARRWSPLHF TRBJ1-6 many TRBD1 TRBV28
TGTGCCAGCAGTTACTCGACCGGGGCCGAGCAGTACTTC CASSYSTGAEQYF TRBJ2-7 few . TRBV6-2/TRBV6-3
TGTGCCAGCAGCTTAGACTTGGACACCTCGGCTTTCTTT CASSLDLDTSAFF TRBJ1-1 many . TRBV11-2
TGTGCCAGCTCACCACCGAGGCTAGCGGGCACAGATACGCAGTATTTT CASSPPRLAGTDTQYF TRBJ2-3 many TRBD2 TRBV18
TGCAGTGCCCCGACTAGTATCCCCACCCAAGAGACCCAGTACTTC CSAPTSIPTQETQYF TRBJ2-5 . . TRBV20-1
TGTGCCAGCAGCGCCTTGACAGGGGGTTATGAGCAGTACTTC CASSALTGGYEQYF TRBJ2-7 . TRBD1 TRBV7-2
TGTGCCAGCAGCTTAGCGCGGACAGACTACGAGCAGTACTTC CASSLARTDYEQYF TRBJ2-7 . . TRBV7-2
TGTGCCTGGATGGAGCCACAGGTCAACGAGCAGTACTTC CAWMEPQVNEQYF TRBJ2-7 . . TRBV30
TGTGCCAGCAGCCCATGGGGGGCAAACACCATATATTTT CASSPWGANTIYF TRBJ1-3 few . TRBV28
TGTGCCAGCAGCCCCGACAGGGGATCCCCCTACGAGCAGTACTTC CASSPDRGSPYEQYF TRBJ2-7 many TRBD1 TRBV6-2/TRBV6-3
TGTGCCAGCAGCCAACAGGTCTACAATGAGCAGTTCTTC CASSQQVYNEQFF TRBJ2-1 . . TRBV14
TGCAGCGTTGAACTAGCGGGAATGGATACGCAGTATTTT CSVELAGMDTQYF TRBJ2-3 . TRBD2 TRBV29-1
TGTGCCAGCAGCTTTGAAGTACAGGGGAACACCATATATTTT CASSFEVQGNTIYF TRBJ1-3 . TRBD1 TRBV13
TGTGCCAGCAGTTTAGACAGGGGAATAATGAACACTGAAGCTTTCTTT CASSLDRGIMNTEAFF TRBJ1-1 . TRBD1 TRBV12-3/TRBV12-4
TGTGCCAGCAGCCCCGCCGGGCTAGCGGGAGCCTACGAGCAGTACTTC CASSPAGLAGAYEQYF TRBJ2-7 few TRBD2 TRBV7-2
TGTGCCAGCAGTGAGGGCATGAACACTGAAGCTTTCTTT CASSEGMNTEAFF TRBJ1-1 . . TRBV6-4
TGTGCCAGCAGCGGTGGACAGAACACCGGGGAGCTGTTTTTT CASSGGQNTGELFF TRBJ2-2 many . TRBV6-5
TGTGCCAGCAGCCAACAAGCACTAGCGGGAGTAGGCAATGAGCAGTTCTTC CASSQQALAGVGNEQFF TRBJ2-1 many TRBD2 TRBV3-1
TGCAGTGCTAGCCTCGCTGGGACAGGGAGTGAAAAACTGTTTTTT CSASLAGTGSEKLFF TRBJ1-4 many TRBD1 TRBV20-1
TGTGCCAGCAGTCCCAAGTTGTTGGGGGGCGCTAAACAGCCCCAGCATTTT CASSPKLLGGAKQPQHF TRBJ1-5 many . TRBV12-3/TRBV12-4
TGTGCCAGCAGTGGGTCCAGGGGAAGCACCGGGGAGCTGTTTTTT CASSGSRGSTGELFF TRBJ2-2 . . TRBV2
TGTGCCAGCAGCTTGGAAGTGACCGAAAAACTGTTTTTT CASSLEVTEKLFF TRBJ1-4 many . TRBV5-5
TGCAGTGCTAGTTACGCTGGGGAGCTGTTTTTT CSASYAGELFF TRBJ2-2 many . TRBV20-1
TGCAGTGCTAGCGAGACAGGCTCTGGGGCCAACGTCCTGACTTTC CSASETGSGANVLTF TRBJ2-6 few . TRBV20-1
TGTGCCAGCAGCTTAGGGGCAGGACAGCACTCCTATGGCTACACCTTC CASSLGAGQHSYGYTF TRBJ1-2 . . TRBV7-9
TGTGCCATCAGGGACAATAGTCAAGAGACCCAGTACTTC CAIRDNSQETQYF TRBJ2-5 many . TRBV10-3
TGCAGCGTTGAAGTGCGCAAGAGGGGCACTGAAGCTTTCTTT CSVEVRKRGTEAFF TRBJ1-1 . . TRBV29-1
TGTGCCAGCACCAGGAGCCGGTTTGCCGGGGAGCTGTTTTTT CASTRSRFAGELFF TRBJ2-2 many . TRBV12-3/TRBV12-4
TGCGCCAGCAGCCTAAGATCAGGGTTGGGGGCAGATACGCAGTATTTT CASSLRSGLGADTQYF TRBJ2-3 few . TRBV4-3
TGTGCCAGTAGTATCCAGGGCGGTAGCGGGGAGCTGTTTTTT CASSIQGGSGELFF TRBJ2-2 . . TRBV19
TGTGCCAGCAGCTTAGTGATACGGGGAGGTAAAGAGACCCAGTACTTC CASSLVIRGGKETQYF TRBJ2-5 many . TRBV7-6
TGCAGCGTTGAAGTTTTGAGTGGGCGGAATATTTACGAGCAGTACTTC CSVEVLSGRNIYEQYF TRBJ2-7 many . TRBV29-1
TGTGCCAGTAGTATGGGGCAGGGATACGAGCAGTACTTC CASSMGQGYEQYF TRBJ2-7 . . TRBV19
TGTGCCAGCAGCGCGAGCGCTAGCAATCAGCCCCAGCATTTT CASSASASNQPQHF TRBJ1-5 many . TRBV6-2/TRBV6-3
TGTGCCAGCAGTTTAGGAGCGCCTAGCACAGATACGCAGTATTTT CASSLGAPSTDTQYF TRBJ2-3 few . TRBV27
TGTGCCAGCAGTCCCAAGGTGTATGGAAACACCATATATTTT CASSPKVYGNTIYF TRBJ1-3 . . TRBV12-3/TRBV12-4
TGTGCCATCAGTGAGTCGGTATTCGGAACTAGCACAGATACGCAGTATTTT CAISESVFGTSTDTQYF TRBJ2-3 . . TRBV10-3
TGTGCCAGCAGCTTGTACAGCCTCTACAATGAGCAGTTCTTC CASSLYSLYNEQFF TRBJ2-1 many . TRBV5-8
TGTGCCAGCAGTATGACAGCGAACACTGAAGCTTTCTTT CASSMTANTEAFF TRBJ1-1 few . TRBV27
TGTGCCAGCAGTTTCTATCCGGGAGGAGTTTACAATGAGCAGTTCTTC CASSFYPGGVYNEQFF TRBJ2-1 many TRBD2 TRBV12-3/TRBV12-4
TGTGCCAGCAGCACCGTTTACTCCTACGAGCAGTACTTC CASSTVYSYEQYF TRBJ2-7 few . TRBV7-2
TGTGCCAGCAGCGCCCTGAGCGGGGTAGCCAAAAACATTCAGTACTTC CASSALSGVAKNIQYF TRBJ2-4 few TRBD2 TRBV7-9
TGTGCCAGCAGCGTGGGGGCCCAACACATTCAGTACTTC CASSVGAQHIQYF TRBJ2-4 many . TRBV2
TGTGCCAGCAGTTACAACACAGGGGGATCACCCCTCCACTTT CASSYNTGGSPLHF TRBJ1-6 . TRBD1 TRBV6-6
TGCGCCAGCAGCCTAGCCTTTACCCGGACCGCCGGAGGACAAGATACGCAGTATTTT CASSLAFTRTAGGQDTQYF TRBJ2-3 many . TRBV5-1
TGTGCCAGCAGCCGCGATAGCGGGAGTTTAGATACGCAGTATTTT CASSRDSGSLDTQYF TRBJ2-3 few TRBD2 TRBV7-2
TGTGCCAGCAGCGTAGGAAGCGGGAAGCGATATGAGCAGTTCTTC CASSVGSGKRYEQFF TRBJ2-1 many TRBD2 TRBV9
TGTGCCAGTAGCCCGGGACTAGCGGGGGTATGGAATTCAGATACGCAGTATTTT CASSPGLAGVWNSDTQYF TRBJ2-3 many TRBD2 TRBV19